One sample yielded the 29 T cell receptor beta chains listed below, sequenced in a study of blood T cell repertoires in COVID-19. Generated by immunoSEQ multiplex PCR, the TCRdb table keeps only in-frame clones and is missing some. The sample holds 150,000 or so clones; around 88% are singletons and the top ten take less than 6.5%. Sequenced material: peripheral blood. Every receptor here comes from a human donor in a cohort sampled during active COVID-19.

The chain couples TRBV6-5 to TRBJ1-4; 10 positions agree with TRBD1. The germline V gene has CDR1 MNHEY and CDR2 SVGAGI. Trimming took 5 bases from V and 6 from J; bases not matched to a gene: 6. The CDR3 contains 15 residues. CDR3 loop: CASSKGQGNYEKLFF. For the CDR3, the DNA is TGTGCCAGCAGTAAGGGACAGGGGAATTATGAAAAACTGTTTTTT.

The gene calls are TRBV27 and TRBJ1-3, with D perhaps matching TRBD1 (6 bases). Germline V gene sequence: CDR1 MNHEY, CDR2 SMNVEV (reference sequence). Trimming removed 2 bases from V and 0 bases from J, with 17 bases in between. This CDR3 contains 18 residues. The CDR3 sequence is CASSLRGGGSFSGNTIYF. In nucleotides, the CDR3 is TGTGCCAGCAGTTTAAGGGGGGGAGGGAGTTTCTCTGGAAACACCATATATTTT.

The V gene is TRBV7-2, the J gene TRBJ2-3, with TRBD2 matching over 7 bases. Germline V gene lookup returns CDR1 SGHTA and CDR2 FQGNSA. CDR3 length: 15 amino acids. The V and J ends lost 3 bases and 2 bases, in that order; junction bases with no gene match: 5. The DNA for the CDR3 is TGTGCCAGCAGCTTGGAAGCGGGGCCCACAGATACGCAGTATTTT. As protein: CASSLEAGPTDTQYF.

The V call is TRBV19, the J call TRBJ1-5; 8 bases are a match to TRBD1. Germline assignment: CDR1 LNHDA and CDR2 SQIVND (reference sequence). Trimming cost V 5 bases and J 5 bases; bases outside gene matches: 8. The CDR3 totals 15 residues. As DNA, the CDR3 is TGTGCCAGTAGTGTGACAGGGGAGGGGGATCAGCCCCAGCATTTT. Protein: CASSVTGEGDQPQHF.

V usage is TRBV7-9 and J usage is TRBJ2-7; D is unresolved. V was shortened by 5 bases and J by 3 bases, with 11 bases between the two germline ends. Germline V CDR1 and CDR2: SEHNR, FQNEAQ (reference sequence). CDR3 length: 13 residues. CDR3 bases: TGTGCCAGCAGCGCCCGACGGAGCTACGAGCAGTACTTC. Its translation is CASSARRSYEQYF.

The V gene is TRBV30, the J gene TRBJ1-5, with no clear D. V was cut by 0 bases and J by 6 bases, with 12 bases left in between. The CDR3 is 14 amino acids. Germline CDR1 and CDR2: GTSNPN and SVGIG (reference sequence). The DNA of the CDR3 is TGTGCCTGGAGTGTAGTGGGTTCGGGTCAGCCCCAGCATTTT. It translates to CAWSVVGSGQPQHF.

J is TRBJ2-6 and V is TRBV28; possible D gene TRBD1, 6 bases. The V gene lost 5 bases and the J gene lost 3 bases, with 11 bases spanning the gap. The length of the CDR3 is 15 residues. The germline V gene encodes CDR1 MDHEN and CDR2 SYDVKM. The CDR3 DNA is TGTGCCAGCAGTCCATGGACAGTTGGGGCCAACGTCCTGACTTTC. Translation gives CASSPWTVGANVLTF.

The CDR3 nucleotides read TGTGCCAGCAGCCAATCGACAGAGTACGAGCAGTACTTC. This sequence encodes CASSQSTEYEQYF. The rearrangement joins TRBV7-6 to TRBJ2-7; tentatively, D is TRBD1 (5 bases). The CDR3 consists of 13 residues. The V and J ends lost 5 bases and 4 bases respectively, with 12 bases between them. Germline lookup yields CDR1 SGHVS and CDR2 FNYEAQ.

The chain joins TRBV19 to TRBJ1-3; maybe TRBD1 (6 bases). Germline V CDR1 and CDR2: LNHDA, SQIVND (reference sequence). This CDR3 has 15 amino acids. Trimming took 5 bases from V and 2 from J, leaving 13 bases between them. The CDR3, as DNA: TGTGCCAGTAGTCCCAGGGGCTTCGCTGGAAACACCATATATTTT. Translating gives CASSPRGFAGNTIYF.

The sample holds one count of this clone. DNA for the CDR3: TGTGCCATCAGTCCCGGACTAGCGGTAGCCCCTACGCAGTATTTT. Translating gives CAISPGLAVAPTQYF. This chain joins TRBV10-3 and TRBJ2-3; 10 nucleotides align to TRBD2. Trimming at V came to 5 bases and at J to 8 bases, leaving 10 bases not matched to a gene. Germline V CDR1 and CDR2: ENHRY, SYGVKD. The CDR3 is 15 amino acids.

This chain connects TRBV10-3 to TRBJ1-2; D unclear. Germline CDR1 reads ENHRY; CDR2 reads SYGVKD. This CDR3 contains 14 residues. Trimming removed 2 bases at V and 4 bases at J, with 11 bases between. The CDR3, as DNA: TGTGCCATCAGTGAGCAGGCGCACCTCTATGGCTACACCTTC. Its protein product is CAISEQAHLYGYTF.

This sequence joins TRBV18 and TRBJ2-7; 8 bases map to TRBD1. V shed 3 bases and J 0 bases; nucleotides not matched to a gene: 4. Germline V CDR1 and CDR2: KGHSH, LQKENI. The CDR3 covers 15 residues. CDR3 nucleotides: TGTGCCAGCTCACCCGGGACAGGCCTCTCCTACGAGCAGTACTTC. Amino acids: CASSPGTGLSYEQYF.

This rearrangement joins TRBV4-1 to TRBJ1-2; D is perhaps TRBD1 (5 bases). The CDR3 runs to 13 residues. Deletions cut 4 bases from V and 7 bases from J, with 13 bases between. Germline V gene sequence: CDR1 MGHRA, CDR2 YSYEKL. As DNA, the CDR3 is TGCGCCAGCAGCCGTGGGGGGGGTGGTGGCTACACCTTC. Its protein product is CASSRGGGGGYTF.

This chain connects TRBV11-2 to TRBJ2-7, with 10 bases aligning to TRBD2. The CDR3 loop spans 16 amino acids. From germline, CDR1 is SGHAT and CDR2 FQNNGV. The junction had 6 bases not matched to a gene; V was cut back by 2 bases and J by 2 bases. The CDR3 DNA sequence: TGTGCCAGCAGCTTAATCGCCGGACTAGCGGCCTACGAGCAGTACTTC. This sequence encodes CASSLIAGLAAYEQYF.

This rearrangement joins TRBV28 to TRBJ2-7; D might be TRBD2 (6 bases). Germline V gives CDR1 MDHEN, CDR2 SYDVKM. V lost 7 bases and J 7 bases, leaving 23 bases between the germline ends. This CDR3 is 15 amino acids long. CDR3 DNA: TGTGCCAGCACCGGACCCGGAGGGCCACGTTTTGAGCAGTACTTC. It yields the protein CASTGPGGPRFEQYF. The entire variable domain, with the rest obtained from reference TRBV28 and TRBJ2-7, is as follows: DVKVTQSSRYLVKRTGEKVFLECVQDMDHENMFWYRQDPGLGLRLIYFSYDVKMKEKGDIPEGYSVSREKKERFSLILESASTNQTSMYLCASTGPGGPRFEQYFGPGTRLTVT.

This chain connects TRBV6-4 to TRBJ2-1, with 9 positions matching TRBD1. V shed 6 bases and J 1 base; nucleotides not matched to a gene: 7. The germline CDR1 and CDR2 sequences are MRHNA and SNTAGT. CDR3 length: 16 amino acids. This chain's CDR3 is CASSRQGEVSYNEQFF. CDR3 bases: TGTGCCAGCAGCAGACAGGGGGAGGTATCCTACAATGAGCAGTTCTTC.

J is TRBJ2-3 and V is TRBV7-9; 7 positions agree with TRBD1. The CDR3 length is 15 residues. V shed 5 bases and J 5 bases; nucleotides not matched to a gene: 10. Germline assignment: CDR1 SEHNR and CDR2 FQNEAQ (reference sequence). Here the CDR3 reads CASSPQGRAGDTQYF. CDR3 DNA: TGTGCCAGCAGCCCACAGGGGCGGGCAGGAGATACGCAGTATTTT.

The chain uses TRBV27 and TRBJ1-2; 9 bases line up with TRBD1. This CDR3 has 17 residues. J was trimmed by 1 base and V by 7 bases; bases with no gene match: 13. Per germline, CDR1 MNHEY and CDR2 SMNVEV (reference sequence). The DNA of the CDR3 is TGTGCCAGCACCCCTGGACGAGGGACAGGGCTTAACTATGGCTACACCTTC. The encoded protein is CASTPGRGTGLNYGYTF.

The CDR3 DNA follows: TGTGCCAGCATCCCGCGGCAGGGCCTTAACTATGGCTACACCTTC. Protein sequence: CASIPRQGLNYGYTF. The chain joins TRBV6-5 to TRBJ1-2; a possible D gene is TRBD1 (5 bases). The V gene lost 7 bases and the J gene lost 1 base, with 16 bases spanning the gap. This CDR3 has 15 amino acids. Germline CDR1 reads MNHEY; CDR2 reads SVGAGI.

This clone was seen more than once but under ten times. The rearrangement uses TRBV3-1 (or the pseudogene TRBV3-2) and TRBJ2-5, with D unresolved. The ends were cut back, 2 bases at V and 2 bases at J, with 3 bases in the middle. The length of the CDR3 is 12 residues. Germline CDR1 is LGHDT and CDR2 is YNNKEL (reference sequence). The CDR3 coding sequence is TGTGCCAGCAGCCAACTACAAGAGACCCAGTACTTC. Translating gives CASSQLQETQYF.

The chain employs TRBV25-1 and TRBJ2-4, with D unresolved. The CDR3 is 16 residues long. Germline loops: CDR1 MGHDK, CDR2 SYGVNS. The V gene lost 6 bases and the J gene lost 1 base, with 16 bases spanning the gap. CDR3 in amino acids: CASSAGYTVAKNIQYF. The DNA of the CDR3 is TGTGCCAGCAGCGCCGGGTACACCGTCGCCAAAAACATTCAGTACTTC.

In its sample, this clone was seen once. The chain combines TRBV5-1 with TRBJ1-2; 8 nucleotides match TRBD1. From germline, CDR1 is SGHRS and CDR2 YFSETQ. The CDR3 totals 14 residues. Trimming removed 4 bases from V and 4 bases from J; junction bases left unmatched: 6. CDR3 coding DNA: TGCGCCAGCAGCCCGCGACAGGGGAGCTATGGCTACACCTTC. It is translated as CASSPRQGSYGYTF.

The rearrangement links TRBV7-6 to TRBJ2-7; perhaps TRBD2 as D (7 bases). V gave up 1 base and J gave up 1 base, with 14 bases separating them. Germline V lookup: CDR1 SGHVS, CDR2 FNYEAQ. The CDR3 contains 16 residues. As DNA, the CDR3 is TGTGCCAGCAGCTTAGGCAAGGGGGGGTTATCCTACGAGCAGTACTTC. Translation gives CASSLGKGGLSYEQYF.

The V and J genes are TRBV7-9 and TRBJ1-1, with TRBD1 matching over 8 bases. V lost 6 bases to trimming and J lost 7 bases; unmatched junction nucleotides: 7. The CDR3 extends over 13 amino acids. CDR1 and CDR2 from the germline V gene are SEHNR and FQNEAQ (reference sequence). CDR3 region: CASSLTGEDEAFF. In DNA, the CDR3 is TGTGCCAGCAGTCTGACAGGGGAGGATGAAGCTTTCTTT.

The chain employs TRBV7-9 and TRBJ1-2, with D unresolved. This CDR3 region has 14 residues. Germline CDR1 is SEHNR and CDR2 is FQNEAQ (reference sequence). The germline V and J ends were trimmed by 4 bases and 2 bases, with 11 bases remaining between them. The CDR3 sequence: CASSSDGVNYGYTF. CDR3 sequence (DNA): TGTGCCAGCAGCTCCGACGGGGTCAACTATGGCTACACCTTC.

The CDR3 protein is CASSSKPGLSKNTGELFF. The CDR3 nucleotides read TGTGCCAGCAGCTCAAAGCCGGGACTCTCTAAGAACACCGGGGAGCTGTTTTTT. The chain joins TRBV7-3 to TRBJ2-2; a weak D match, TRBD2 (6 bases). V was shortened by 4 bases and J by 1 base, with 19 bases between the two germline ends. Germline V gene sequence: CDR1 SGHTA, CDR2 FQGTGA. The length of the CDR3 is 18 residues. The whole variable domain, filled in from reference TRBV7-3 and TRBJ2-2, reads GAGVSQTPSNKVTEKGKYVELRCDPISGHTALYWYRQSLGQGPEFLIYFQGTGAADDSGLPNDRFFAVRPEGSVSTLKIQRTERGDSAVYLCASSSKPGLSKNTGELFFGEGSRLTVL.

The CDR3 reads CASSISRTGNTEAFF. CDR3 nucleotides: TGTGCCAGTAGTATAAGCAGGACAGGGAACACTGAAGCTTTCTTT. V is TRBV19 and J is TRBJ1-1, with 7 bases matching TRBD1. After removal of 2 bases from V and 1 base from J, the junction contained 4 bases not matched to a gene. This CDR3 has 15 amino acids. Germline CDR1 and CDR2: LNHDA and SQIVND (reference sequence).

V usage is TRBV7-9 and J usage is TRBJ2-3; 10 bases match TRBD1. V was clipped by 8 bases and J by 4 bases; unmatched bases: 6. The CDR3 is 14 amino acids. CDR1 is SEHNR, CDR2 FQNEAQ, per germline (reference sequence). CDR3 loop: CASWGTGESDTQYF. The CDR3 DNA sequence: TGTGCCAGCTGGGGGACAGGGGAATCAGATACGCAGTATTTT.

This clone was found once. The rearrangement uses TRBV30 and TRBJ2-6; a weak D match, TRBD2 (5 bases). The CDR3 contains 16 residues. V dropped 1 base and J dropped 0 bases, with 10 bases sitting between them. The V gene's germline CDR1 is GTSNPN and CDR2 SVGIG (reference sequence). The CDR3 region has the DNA TGTGCCTGGAGTGGTCAGAGGGTCTCTGGGGCCAACGTCCTGACTTTC. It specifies CAWSGQRVSGANVLTF.